The 3 T cell receptor beta chains presented below share a single source sample, sequenced in a study of T-cell memory formation after mild COVID-19. TCRdb used MiXCR to reprocess the 5' RACE reads, holding one entry per CDR3 protein. The data hold hundreds of thousands of distinct CDR3 sequences, with 7% to 10% observed a single time. The sequenced material came from PBMCs or a T cell subset sorted from them (not recorded which). These receptor sequences come from a man between 18 and 29 years old who had mild COVID-19 (a few samples of this study predate the infection). Cell type and time point are not known.

The CDR3 DNA reads as TGTGCCAGCAGCCATACAGGGGTAGGGGATCAGCCCCAGCATTTT. This encodes CASSHTGVGDQPQHF. The gene calls are TRBV7-2 and TRBJ1-5; 7 nucleotides match TRBD1. Germline lookup yields CDR1 SGHTA and CDR2 FQGNSA. The CDR3 has 15 amino acids. V shed 5 bases and J 5 bases; nucleotides not matched to a gene: 9.

The genes are TRBV12-3 or TRBV12-4 and TRBJ2-6; 8 bases agree with TRBD1. The CDR3 spans 18 residues. V shed 5 bases and J 3 bases; nucleotides not matched to a gene: 12. Here the CDR3 reads CASSPWAGGTYGANVLTF. DNA for the CDR3: TGTGCCAGCAGTCCCTGGGCAGGGGGCACGTATGGGGCCAACGTCCTGACTTTC.

The chain has TRBV6-6 and TRBJ1-6; D gene uncertain. Trimming removed 6 bases from V and 10 bases from J, with 13 bases in between. Germline values: CDR1 MNHNY, CDR2 SVGAGI (reference sequence). The CDR3 covers 13 residues. The CDR3, as DNA: TGTGCCAGCAGCCGCGACCGGAGCTCACCCCTCCACTTT. Its translation is CASSRDRSSPLHF.